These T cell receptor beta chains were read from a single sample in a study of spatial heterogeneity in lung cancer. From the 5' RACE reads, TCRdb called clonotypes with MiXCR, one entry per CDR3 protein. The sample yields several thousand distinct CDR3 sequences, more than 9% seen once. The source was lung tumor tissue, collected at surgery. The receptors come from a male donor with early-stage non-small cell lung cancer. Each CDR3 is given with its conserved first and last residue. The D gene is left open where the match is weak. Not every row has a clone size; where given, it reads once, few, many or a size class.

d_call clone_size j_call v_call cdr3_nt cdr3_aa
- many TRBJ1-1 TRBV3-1 TGTGCCAGCAGCCCTCCTGGGGCTGAAGCTTTCTTT CASSPPGAEAFF
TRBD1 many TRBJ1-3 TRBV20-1 TGCAGTGCTAGTCCTACAGGGGATCACGTCTTCTCTGGAAACACCATATATTTT CSASPTGDHVFSGNTIYF
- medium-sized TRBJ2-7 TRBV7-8 TGTGCCAGCAGCTACCTCTCTCCGGGGGTTTCGGGCCGGAGCGAGCAGTACTTC CASSYLSPGVSGRSEQYF
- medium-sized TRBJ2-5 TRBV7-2 TGTGCCAGCAGTACGGGGGCCACCTTGCAAGAGACCCAGTACTTC CASSTGATLQETQYF
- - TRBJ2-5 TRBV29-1 TGCAGCGTTGGTCCTTTGCAAGAGACCCAGTACTTC CSVGPLQETQYF
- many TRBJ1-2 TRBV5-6 TGTGCCAGCAGCTTCACGGATGAGGGCTACACCTTC CASSFTDEGYTF
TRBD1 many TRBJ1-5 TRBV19 TGTGCCAGTAGCCTTATTTACTGGTTGCCGCACTCCGGGACAGAGAGTTCTAGCAATCAGCCCCAGCATTTT CASSLIYWLPHSGTESSSNQPQHF
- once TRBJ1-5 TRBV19 TGTGCCAGTAGTACAGGGGATTTTGCGCCCCAGCATTTT CASSTGDFAPQHF
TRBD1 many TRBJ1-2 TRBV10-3 TGTGCCATCAGTGCGACAGGGGTTGTCTATGGCTACACCTTC CAISATGVVYGYTF
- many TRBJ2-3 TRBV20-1 TGCAGTGCTAGTGTGGGAATTGCAGATACGCAGTATTTT CSASVGIADTQYF
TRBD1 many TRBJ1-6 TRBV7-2 TGTGCCAGCAGCTTACTATGGACAGGGGGAAATTCACCCCTCCACTTT CASSLLWTGGNSPLHF
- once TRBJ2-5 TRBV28 TGTGCCAGCCCCCCCGGGCCGCAGCAAGAGACCCAGTACTTC CASPPGPQQETQYF
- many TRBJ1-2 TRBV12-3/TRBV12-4 TGTGCCAGCAGTTTTGGTCAGAACTATGGCTACACCTTC CASSFGQNYGYTF
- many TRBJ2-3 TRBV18 TGTGCCAGCTCAGGCCTTCGGGCGGCTGGCACAGATACGCAGTATTTT CASSGLRAAGTDTQYF
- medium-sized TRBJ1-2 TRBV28 TGTGCCAGCAGGCCTACTCAGGGTTATGGCTACACCTTC CASRPTQGYGYTF